The clone carrying this T cell receptor beta chain was detected ten times or more. What it recognizes is unknown. This entry comes from a study of early T cells in non-severe SARS-CoV-2 infection. Findings of the study overall: CD4 and private specificities were missed by VDJdb matching, which favored anti-spike CD8 responses.

The CDR3 loop spans 14 amino acids. CDR1 and CDR2 from the germline V gene are SGHTA and FQGNSA. Trimming removed 5 bases at V and 7 bases at J, with 15 bases between. TCRdb passed the 5' RACE reads through MiXCR, listing each CDR3 protein once. The sample holds about 55,000 distinct CDR3 sequences, about 7.1% seen once. Material: whole blood, obtained at baseline. This TCR derives from an adult who was a healthcare worker with PCR-confirmed SARS-CoV-2 infection or an uninfected control (not recorded which). The V call is TRBV7-2, the J call TRBJ1-5; weak D call: TRBD1 (5 bases). CDR3 nucleotide sequence: TGTGCCAGCAGCCTAGTGGGGGTCGGGCAGCCCCAGCATTTT. It codes for CASSLVGVGQPQHF.